Below, one T cell receptor beta chain is given with its context. TCRdb's copy holds only in-frame clones and misses some; the assay was immunoSEQ multiplex PCR. The sample includes over 90,000 clones, 70% to 90% of them seen just once. The data were obtained in a study of blood T cell repertoires in COVID-19. Study details: The study drew acute and convalescent COVID-19 samples from the United States, Italy and Spain.

CDR3 size: 13 residues. Trimming stripped 5 bases from V and 8 bases from J, with 15 bases between. This receptor was taken from a woman aged 60-75 years in a cohort sampled during active or convalescent COVID-19. Sample: peripheral blood. The J gene is TRBJ1-2, the V gene TRBV12-3 or TRBV12-4; D perhaps matches TRBD1 (6 bases). The CDR3 sequence: CASSPDREEGYTF. CDR3 sequence (DNA): TGTGCCAGCAGTCCGGACAGAGAAGAAGGCTACACCTTC.